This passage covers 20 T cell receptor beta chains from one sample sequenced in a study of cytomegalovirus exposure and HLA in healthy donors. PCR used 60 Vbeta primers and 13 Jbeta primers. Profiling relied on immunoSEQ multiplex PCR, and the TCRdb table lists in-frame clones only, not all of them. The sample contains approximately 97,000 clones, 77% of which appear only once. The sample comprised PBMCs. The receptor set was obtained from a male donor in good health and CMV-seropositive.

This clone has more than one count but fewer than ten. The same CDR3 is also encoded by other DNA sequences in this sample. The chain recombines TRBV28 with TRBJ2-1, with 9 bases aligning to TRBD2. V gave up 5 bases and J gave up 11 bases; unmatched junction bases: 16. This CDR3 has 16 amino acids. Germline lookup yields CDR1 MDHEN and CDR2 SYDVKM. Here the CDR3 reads CASSQTGLAGYVKQFF. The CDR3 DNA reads TGTGCCAGCAGTCAAACCGGGCTAGCGGGGTATGTTAAGCAGTTCTTC.

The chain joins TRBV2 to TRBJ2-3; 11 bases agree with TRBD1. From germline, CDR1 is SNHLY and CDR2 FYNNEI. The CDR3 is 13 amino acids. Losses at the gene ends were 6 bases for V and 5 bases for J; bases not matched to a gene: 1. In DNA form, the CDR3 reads TGTGCCAGCAGGGACAGGGGGCTAGATACGCAGTATTTT. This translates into CASRDRGLDTQYF. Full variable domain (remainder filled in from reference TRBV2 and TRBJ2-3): EPEVTQTPSHQVTQMGQEVILRCVPISNHLYFYWYRQILGQKVEFLVSFYNNEISEKSEIFDDQFSVERPDGSNFTLKIRSTKLEDSAMYFCASRDRGLDTQYFGPGTRLTVL.

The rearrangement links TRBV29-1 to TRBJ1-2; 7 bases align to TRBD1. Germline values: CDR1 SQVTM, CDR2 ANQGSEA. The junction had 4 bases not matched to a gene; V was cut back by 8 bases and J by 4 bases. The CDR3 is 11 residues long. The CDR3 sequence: CSTDRAYGYTF. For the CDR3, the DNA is TGCAGCACAGACAGGGCCTATGGCTACACCTTC.

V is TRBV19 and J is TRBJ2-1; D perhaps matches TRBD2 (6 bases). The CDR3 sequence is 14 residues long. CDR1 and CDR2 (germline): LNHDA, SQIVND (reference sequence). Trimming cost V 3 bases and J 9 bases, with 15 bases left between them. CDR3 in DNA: TGTGCCAGTAGTATTCGACTAGAGGCATTTGAGCAGTTCTTC. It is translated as CASSIRLEAFEQFF. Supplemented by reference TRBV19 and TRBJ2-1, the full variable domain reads DGGITQSPKYLFRKEGQNVTLSCEQNLNHDAMYWYRQDPGQGLRLIYYSQIVNDFQKGDIAEGYSVSREKKESFPLTVTSAQKNPTAFYLCASSIRLEAFEQFFGPGTRLTVL.

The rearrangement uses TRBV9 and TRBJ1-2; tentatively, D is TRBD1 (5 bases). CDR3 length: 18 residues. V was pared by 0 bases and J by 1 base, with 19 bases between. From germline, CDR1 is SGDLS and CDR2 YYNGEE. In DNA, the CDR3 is TGTGCCAGCAGCGTAGGAATCCCGGCAGGGAGGAGTAACTATGGCTACACCTTC. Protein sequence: CASSVGIPAGRSNYGYTF.

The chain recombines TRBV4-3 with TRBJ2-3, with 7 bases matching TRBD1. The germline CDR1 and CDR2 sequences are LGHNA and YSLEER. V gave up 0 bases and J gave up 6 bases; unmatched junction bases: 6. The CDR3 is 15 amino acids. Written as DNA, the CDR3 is TGCGCCAGCAGCCAAGATAACAGGGGCCGGGATACGCAGTATTTT. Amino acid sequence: CASSQDNRGRDTQYF.

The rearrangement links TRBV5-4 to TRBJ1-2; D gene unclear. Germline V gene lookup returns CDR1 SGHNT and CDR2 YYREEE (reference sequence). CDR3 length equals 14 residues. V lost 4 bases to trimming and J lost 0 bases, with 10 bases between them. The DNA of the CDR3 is TGTGCCAGCAGCCCCACGGGAGCTAACTATGGCTACACCTTC. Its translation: CASSPTGANYGYTF. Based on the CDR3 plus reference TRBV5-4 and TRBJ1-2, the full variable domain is ETGVTQSPTHLIKTRGQQVTLRCSSQSGHNTVSWYQQALGQGPQFIFQYYREEENGRGNFPPRFSGLQFPNYSSELNVNALELDDSALYLCASSPTGANYGYTFGSGTRLTVV.

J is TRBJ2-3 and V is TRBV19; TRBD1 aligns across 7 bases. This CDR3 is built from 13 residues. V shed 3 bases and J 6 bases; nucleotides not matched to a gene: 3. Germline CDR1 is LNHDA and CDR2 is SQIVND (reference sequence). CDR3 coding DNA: TGTGCCAGTAGTATGGGACAGACGGATACGCAGTATTTT. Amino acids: CASSMGQTDTQYF.

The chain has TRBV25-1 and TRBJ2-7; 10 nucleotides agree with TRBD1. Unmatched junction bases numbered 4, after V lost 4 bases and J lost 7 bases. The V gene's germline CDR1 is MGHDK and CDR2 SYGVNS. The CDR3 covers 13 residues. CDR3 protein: CASSGQGASEQYF. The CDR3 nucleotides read TGTGCCAGCAGTGGACAGGGGGCGAGTGAGCAGTACTTC.

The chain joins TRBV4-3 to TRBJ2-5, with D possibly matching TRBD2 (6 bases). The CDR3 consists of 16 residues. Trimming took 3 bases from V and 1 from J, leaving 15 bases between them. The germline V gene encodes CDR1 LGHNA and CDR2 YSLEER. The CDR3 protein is CASSQGIGSVQETQYF. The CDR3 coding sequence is TGCGCCAGCAGCCAGGGAATCGGGAGTGTCCAAGAGACCCAGTACTTC.

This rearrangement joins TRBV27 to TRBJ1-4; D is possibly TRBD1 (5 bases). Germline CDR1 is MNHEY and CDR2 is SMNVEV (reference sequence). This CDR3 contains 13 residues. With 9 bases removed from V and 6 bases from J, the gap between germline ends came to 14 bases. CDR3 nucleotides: TGTGCCAGGGGGACTTTGCCCCATGAAAAACTGTTTTTT. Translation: CARGTLPHEKLFF. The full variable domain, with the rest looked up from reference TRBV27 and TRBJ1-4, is EAQVTQNPRYLITVTGKKLTVTCSQNMNHEYMSWYRQDPGLGLRQIYYSMNVEVTDKGDVPEGYKVSRKEKRNFPLILESPSPNQTSLYFCARGTLPHEKLFFGSGTQLSVL.

The CDR3 region is CASSFSLNYNEQFF. CDR3 DNA sequence: TGTGCCAGCAGCTTTTCACTAAATTACAATGAGCAGTTCTTC. V is TRBV11-2 and J is TRBJ2-1; the D is unclear. Trimming removed 3 bases at V and 4 bases at J, with 10 bases between. Germline V gives CDR1 SGHAT, CDR2 FQNNGV. This CDR3 has 14 residues.

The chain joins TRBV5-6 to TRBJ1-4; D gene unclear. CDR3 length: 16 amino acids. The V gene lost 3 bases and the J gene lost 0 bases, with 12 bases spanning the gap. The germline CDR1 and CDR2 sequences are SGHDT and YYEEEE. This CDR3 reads CASSSSVVATNEKLFF. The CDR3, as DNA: TGTGCCAGCAGCTCCTCAGTGGTTGCAACTAATGAAAAACTGTTTTTT.

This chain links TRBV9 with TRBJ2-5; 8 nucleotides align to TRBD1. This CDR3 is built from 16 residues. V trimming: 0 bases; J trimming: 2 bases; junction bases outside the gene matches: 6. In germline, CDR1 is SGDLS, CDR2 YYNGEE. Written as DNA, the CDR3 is TGTGCCAGCAGCGTAGGGACAGGGCCATTTCAAGAGACCCAGTACTTC. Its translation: CASSVGTGPFQETQYF.

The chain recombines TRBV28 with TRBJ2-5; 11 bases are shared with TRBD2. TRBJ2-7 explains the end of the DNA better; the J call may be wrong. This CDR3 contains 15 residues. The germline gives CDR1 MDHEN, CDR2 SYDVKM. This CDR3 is CASSSLAGVSYEQYF. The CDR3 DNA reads TGTGCCAGCAGTTCACTAGCGGGAGTTTCCTACGAGCAGTACTTC.

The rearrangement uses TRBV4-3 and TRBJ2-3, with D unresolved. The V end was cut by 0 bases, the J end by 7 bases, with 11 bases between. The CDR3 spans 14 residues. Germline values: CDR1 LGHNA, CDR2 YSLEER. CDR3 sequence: CASSQDLASNTQYF. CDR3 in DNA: TGCGCCAGCAGCCAAGATCTGGCCTCCAATACGCAGTATTTT.

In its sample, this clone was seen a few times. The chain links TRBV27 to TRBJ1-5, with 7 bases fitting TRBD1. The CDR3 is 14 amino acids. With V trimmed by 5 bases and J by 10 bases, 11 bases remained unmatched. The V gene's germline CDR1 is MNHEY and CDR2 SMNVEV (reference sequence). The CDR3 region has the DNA TGTGCCAGCAGTATACAGGGGCGCGAGAATCCCCAGCATTTT. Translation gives CASSIQGRENPQHF.

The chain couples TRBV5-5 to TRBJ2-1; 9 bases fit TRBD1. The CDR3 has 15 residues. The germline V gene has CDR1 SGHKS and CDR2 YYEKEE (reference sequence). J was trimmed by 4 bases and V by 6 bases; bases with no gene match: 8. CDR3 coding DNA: TGTGCCAGCACCACCGGGACAGGGAATTACAATGAGCAGTTCTTC. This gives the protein CASTTGTGNYNEQFF.

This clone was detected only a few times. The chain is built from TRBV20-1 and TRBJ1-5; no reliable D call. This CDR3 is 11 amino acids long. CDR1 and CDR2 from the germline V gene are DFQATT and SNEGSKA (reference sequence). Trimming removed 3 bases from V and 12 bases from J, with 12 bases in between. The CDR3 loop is CSARQGRVQHF. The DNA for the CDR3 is TGCAGTGCTAGGCAAGGGAGGGTCCAGCATTTT.

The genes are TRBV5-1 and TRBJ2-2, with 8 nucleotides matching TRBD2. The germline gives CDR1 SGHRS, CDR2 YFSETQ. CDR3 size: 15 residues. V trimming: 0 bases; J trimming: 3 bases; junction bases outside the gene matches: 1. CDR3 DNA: TGCGCCAGCAGCTTGGAACTAGCGGACACCGGGGAGCTGTTTTTT. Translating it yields CASSLELADTGELFF.